These T cell receptor beta chains were read from a single sample in a study of cytomegalovirus exposure and HLA in healthy donors. Some clones are missing from TCRdb's copy, which holds only in-frame ones; the method was immunoSEQ multiplex PCR. Here the sample spans 75,000 to 90,000 clones, roughly 94% being singletons. Sequencing input: PBMCs. The receptors originated from a woman aged 18-29 years in good health and CMV-seronegative. CDR3s include the opening cysteine and the closing phenylalanine or tryptophan. D genes are given only for firm matches. The size field is filled for only some rows; it gives once, few, many or a size class.

v_call	j_call	clone_size	d_call	cdr3_aa	cdr3_nt
TRBV14	TRBJ1-1	NA	TRBD1	CASSQLDRGDTEAFF	TGTGCCAGCAGCCAACTGGACAGGGGAGACACTGAAGCTTTCTTT
TRBV30	TRBJ1-5	NA	NA	CAWSRLTPGGQPQHF	TGTGCCTGGAGCCGCCTGACCCCCGGCGGTCAGCCCCAGCATTTT
TRBV19	TRBJ2-7	NA	NA	CASSMTRGNEQYF	TGTGCCAGTAGTATGACTAGAGGTAACGAGCAGTACTTC
TRBV30	TRBJ2-7	NA	NA	CAWSFRGPYEQYF	TGTGCCTGGAGTTTCAGGGGCCCCTACGAGCAGTACTTC
TRBV6-4	TRBJ2-5	NA	NA	CASSVTRAGEETQYF	TGTGCCAGCAGTGTGACGCGGGCCGGGGAAGAGACCCAGTACTTC
TRBV15	TRBJ2-4	once	NA	CATSRAHAKNIQYF	TGTGCCACCAGCAGGGCCCATGCCAAAAACATTCAGTACTTC
TRBV6-5	TRBJ2-7	NA	NA	CASSYRGVPWYEQYF	TGTGCCAGCAGTTACCGGGGAGTACCATGGTACGAGCAGTACTTC
TRBV6-1	TRBJ2-5	NA	TRBD2	CASSEGASGGRGTQYF	TGTGCCAGCAGTGAAGGGGCTAGCGGGGGACGGGGGACCCAGTACTTC
TRBV5-6	TRBJ1-3	NA	TRBD1	CASSWDRGNTIYF	TGTGCCAGCAGCTGGGACAGAGGAAACACCATATATTTT
TRBV7-2	TRBJ2-1	few	TRBD1	CASSSIRGPEQFF	TGTGCCAGCAGCTCCATCAGGGGGCCTGAGCAGTTCTTC
TRBV20-1	TRBJ2-7	NA	NA	CSAPDFTEQYF	TGCAGTGCCCCCGACTTTACCGAGCAGTACTTC
TRBV5-1	TRBJ2-5	NA	NA	CASSLEKRGGETQYF	TGCGCCAGCAGCTTGGAAAAACGGGGTGGGGAGACCCAGTACTTC
TRBV9	TRBJ2-3	NA	TRBD1	CASSVQPDRAGADTQYF	TGTGCCAGCAGCGTCCAACCCGACAGGGCCGGAGCAGATACGCAGTATTTT
TRBV29-1	TRBJ2-7	NA	NA	CSVVIPDRRGFENYEQYF	TGCAGCGTTGTCATTCCGGACAGGAGGGGTTTTGAAAACTACGAGCAGTACTTC
TRBV6-1	TRBJ1-5	NA	TRBD1	CASSLGGWDQPQHF	TGTGCCAGCAGTTTAGGGGGCTGGGATCAGCCCCAGCATTTT
TRBV28	TRBJ1-1	NA	TRBD1	CASSPQQGLMNTEAFF	TGTGCCAGCAGCCCTCAACAGGGGCTCATGAACACTGAAGCTTTCTTT
TRBV18	TRBJ1-2	NA	NA	CASSPGGNYGYTF	TGTGCCAGCTCACCGGGGGGGAACTATGGCTACACCTTC
TRBV19	TRBJ2-5	NA	TRBD1	CASSGTGRVETQYF	TGTGCCAGTAGCGGGACAGGTAGGGTGGAGACCCAGTACTTC
TRBV10-3	TRBJ2-7	NA	TRBD2	CAITSTLAGVYEQYF	TGTGCCATCACCTCGACCCTAGCGGGAGTTTACGAGCAGTACTTC
TRBV7-8	TRBJ1-2	NA	TRBD1	CASSLVGTGSSNYGYTF	TGTGCCAGCAGCTTAGTGGGGACAGGGTCTTCTAACTATGGCTACACCTTC
TRBV2	TRBJ1-2	NA	TRBD1	CASSEMGQGLFGYTF	TGTGCCAGCAGCGAGATGGGACAGGGGCTCTTTGGCTACACCTTC
TRBV7-8	TRBJ2-2	NA	NA	CASSLTNANTGELFF	TGTGCCAGCAGCCTGACTAACGCGAACACCGGGGAGCTGTTTTTT
TRBV11-3	TRBJ2-2	NA	TRBD2	CASSPETGTIYTGELFF	TGTGCCAGCAGCCCCGAAACCGGGACTATCTACACCGGGGAGCTGTTTTTT
TRBV28	TRBJ2-3	NA	NA	CASSLSGPLDTQYF	TGTGCCAGCAGTTTAAGCGGGCCTTTGGATACGCAGTATTTT
TRBV19	TRBJ1-1	NA	NA	CASSYAGIVGGTEAFF	TGTGCCAGTAGTTACGCAGGGATTGTAGGTGGCACTGAAGCTTTCTTT